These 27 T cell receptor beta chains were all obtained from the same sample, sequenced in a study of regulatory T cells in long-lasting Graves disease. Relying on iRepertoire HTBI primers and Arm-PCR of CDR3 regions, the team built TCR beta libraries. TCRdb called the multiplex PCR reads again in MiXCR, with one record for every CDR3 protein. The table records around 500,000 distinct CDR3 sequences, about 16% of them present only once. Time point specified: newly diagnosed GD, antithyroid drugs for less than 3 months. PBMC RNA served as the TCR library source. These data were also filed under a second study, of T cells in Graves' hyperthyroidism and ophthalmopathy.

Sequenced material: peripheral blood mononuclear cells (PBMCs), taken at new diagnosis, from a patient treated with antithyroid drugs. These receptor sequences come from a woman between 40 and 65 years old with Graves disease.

The CDR3 is CASSYRGDKWFTEAFF. The CDR3 nucleotides read TGTGCCAGCAGCTACCGTGGGGACAAGTGGTTTACTGAAGCTTTCTTT. The J gene is TRBJ1-1, the V gene TRBV5-4, with D tentatively TRBD1 (6 bases). Trimming pared 3 bases from V and 5 bases from J, leaving 20 bases between. The CDR3 is 16 residues long. Germline V gene lookup returns CDR1 SGHNT and CDR2 YYREEE (reference sequence).

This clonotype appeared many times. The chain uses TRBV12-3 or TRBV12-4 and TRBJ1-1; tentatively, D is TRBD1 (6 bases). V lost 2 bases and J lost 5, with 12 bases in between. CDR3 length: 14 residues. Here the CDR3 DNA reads TGTGCCAGCAGTTTACTGGGGGCTGGTACTGAAGCTTTCTTT. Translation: CASSLLGAGTEAFF.

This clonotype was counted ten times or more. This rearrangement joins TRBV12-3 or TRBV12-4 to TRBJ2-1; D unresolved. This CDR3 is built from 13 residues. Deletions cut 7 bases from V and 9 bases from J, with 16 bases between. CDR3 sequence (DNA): TGTGCCAGCATGCCGGTCCGGGCTGGTGAGCAGTTCTTC. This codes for CASMPVRAGEQFF.

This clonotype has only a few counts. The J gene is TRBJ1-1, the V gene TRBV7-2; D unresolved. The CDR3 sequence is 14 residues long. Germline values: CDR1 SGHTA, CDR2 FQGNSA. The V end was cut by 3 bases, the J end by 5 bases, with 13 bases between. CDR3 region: CASSLRELATEAFF. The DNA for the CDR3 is TGTGCCAGCAGCTTGAGGGAACTCGCTACTGAAGCTTTCTTT.

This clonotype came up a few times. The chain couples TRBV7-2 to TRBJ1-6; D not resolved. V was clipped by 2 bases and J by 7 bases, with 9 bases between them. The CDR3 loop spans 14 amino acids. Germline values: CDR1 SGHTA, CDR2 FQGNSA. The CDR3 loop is CASSLPWVNSPLHF. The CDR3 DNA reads TGTGCCAGCAGCTTACCTTGGGTGAATTCACCCCTCCACTTT.

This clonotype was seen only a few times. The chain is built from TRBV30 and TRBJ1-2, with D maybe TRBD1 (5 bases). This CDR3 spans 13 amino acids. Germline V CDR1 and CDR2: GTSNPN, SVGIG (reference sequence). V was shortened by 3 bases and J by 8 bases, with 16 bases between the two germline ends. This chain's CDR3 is CAWSPPPREGYTF. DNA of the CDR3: TGTGCCTGGAGCCCCCCCCCCAGGGAGGGCTACACCTTC.

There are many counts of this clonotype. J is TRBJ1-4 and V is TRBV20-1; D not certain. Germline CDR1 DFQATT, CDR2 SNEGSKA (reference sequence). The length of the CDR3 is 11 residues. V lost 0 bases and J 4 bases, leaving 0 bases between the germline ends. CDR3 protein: CSARDNEKLFF. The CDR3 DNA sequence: TGCAGTGCTAGAGATAATGAAAAACTGTTTTTT.

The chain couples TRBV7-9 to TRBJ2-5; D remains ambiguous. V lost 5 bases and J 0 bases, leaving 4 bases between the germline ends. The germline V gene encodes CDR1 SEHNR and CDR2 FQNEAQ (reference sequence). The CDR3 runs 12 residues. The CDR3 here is CASSPHQETQYF. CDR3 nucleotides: TGTGCCAGCAGCCCTCACCAAGAGACCCAGTACTTC.

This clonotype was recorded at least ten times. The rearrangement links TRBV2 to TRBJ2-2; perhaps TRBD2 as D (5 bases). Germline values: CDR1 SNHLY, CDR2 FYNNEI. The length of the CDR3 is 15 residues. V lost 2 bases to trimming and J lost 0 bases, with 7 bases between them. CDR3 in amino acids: CASSEPGTNTGELFF. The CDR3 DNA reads TGTGCCAGCAGTGAACCGGGAACGAACACCGGGGAGCTGTTTTTT. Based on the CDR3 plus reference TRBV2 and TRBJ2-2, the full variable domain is EPEVTQTPSHQVTQMGQEVILRCVPISNHLYFYWYRQILGQKVEFLVSFYNNEISEKSEIFDDQFSVERPDGSNFTLKIRSTKLEDSAMYFCASSEPGTNTGELFFGEGSRLTVL.

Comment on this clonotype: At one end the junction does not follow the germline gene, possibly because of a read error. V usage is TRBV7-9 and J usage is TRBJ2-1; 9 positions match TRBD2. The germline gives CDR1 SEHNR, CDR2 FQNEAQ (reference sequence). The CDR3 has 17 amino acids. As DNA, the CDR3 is TGTGCCAGCAGCACTCTAGCGGGGAGAAGCTCCCACAATGAGCAGTTCTTC. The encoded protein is CASSTLAGRSSHNEQFF.

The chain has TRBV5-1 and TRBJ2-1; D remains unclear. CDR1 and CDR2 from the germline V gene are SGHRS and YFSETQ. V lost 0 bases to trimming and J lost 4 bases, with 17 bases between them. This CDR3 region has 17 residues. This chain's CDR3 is CASSLELGSTEYNEQFF. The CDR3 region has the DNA TGCGCCAGCAGCTTGGAGTTAGGAAGCACAGAATACAATGAGCAGTTCTTC.

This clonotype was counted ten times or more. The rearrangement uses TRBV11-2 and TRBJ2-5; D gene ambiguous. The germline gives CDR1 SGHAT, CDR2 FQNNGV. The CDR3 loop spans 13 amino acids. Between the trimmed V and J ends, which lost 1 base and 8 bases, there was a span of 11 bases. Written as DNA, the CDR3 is TGTGCCAGCAGCTTAGGGACGGCGGTAACCCAGTACTTC. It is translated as CASSLGTAVTQYF. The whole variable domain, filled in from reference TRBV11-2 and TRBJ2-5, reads EAGVAQSPRYKIIEKRQSVAFWCNPISGHATLYWYQQILGQGPKLLIQFQNNGVVDDSQLPKDRFSAERLKGVDSTLKIQPAKLEDSAVYLCASSLGTAVTQYFGPGTRLLVL.

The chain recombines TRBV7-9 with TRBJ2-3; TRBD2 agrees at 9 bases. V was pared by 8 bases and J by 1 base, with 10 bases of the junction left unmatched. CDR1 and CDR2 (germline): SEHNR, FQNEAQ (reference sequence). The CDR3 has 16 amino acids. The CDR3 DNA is TGTGCCAGCTTGTTAGCGGGGGCCCCACGCACAGATACGCAGTATTTT. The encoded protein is CASLLAGAPRTDTQYF.

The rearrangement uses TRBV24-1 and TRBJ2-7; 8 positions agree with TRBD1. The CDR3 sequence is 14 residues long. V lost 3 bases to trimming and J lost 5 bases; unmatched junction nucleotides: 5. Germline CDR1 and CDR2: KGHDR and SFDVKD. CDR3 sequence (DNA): TGTGCCACCAGTGATGCGGACAGGGTGGACGAGCAGTACTTC. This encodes CATSDADRVDEQYF.

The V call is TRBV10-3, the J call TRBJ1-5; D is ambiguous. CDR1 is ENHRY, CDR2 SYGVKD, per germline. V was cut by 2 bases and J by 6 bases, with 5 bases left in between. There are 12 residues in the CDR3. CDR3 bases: TGTGCCATCAGTGAGGGGATTCAGCCCCAGCATTTT. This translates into CAISEGIQPQHF.

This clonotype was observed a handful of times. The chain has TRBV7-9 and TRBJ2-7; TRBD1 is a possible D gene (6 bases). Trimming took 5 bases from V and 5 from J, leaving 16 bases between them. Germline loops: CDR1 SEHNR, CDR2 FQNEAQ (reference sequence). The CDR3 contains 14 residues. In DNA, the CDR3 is TGTGCCAGCAGCAACCCGACAGGTCTGCACGAGCAGTACTTC. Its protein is CASSNPTGLHEQYF.

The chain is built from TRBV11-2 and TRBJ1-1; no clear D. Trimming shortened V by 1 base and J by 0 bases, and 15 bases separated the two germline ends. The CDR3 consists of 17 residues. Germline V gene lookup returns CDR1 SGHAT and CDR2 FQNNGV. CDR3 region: CASSLVRPLYLNTEAFF. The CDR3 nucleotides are TGTGCCAGCAGCTTAGTCAGGCCCCTTTATCTGAACACTGAAGCTTTCTTT.

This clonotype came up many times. CDR3 sequence (DNA): TGTGCCAGCAGTGTTCTAAATCAGCCCCAGCATTTT. Protein product: CASSVLNQPQHF. V is TRBV2 and J is TRBJ1-5, with D unresolved. CDR1 is SNHLY, CDR2 FYNNEI, per germline. Trimming stripped 4 bases from V and 4 bases from J, with 5 bases between. The CDR3 loop spans 12 amino acids.

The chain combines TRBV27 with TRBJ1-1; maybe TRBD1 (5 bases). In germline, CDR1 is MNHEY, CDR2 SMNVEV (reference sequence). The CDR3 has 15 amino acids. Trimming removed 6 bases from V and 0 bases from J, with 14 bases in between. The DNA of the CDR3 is TGTGCCAGCAGGCAGGGCGGCATGATGAACACTGAAGCTTTCTTT. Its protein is CASRQGGMMNTEAFF.

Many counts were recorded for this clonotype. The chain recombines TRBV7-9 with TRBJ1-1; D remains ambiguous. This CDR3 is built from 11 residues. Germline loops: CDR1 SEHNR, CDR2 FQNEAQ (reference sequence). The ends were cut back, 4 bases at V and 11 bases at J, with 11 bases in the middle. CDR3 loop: CASSSTVGAFF. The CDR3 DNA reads TGTGCCAGCAGCTCGACCGTGGGGGCTTTCTTT.

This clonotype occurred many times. The CDR3 reads CASSEGGQGNTIYF. CDR3 DNA: TGTGCCAGCAGTGAGGGGGGACAGGGAAACACCATATATTTT. V and J are TRBV2 and TRBJ1-3; 7 positions match TRBD1. Trimming cost V 3 bases and J 4 bases; bases outside gene matches: 3. This CDR3 contains 14 residues. Germline V gene sequence: CDR1 SNHLY, CDR2 FYNNEI.

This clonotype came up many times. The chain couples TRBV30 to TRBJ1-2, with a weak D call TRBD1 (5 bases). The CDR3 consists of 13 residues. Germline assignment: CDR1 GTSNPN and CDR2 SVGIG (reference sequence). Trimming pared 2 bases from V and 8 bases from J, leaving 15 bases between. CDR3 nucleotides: TGTGCCTGGAGTCCTTCGGGACCAGGGGGCTACACCTTC. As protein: CAWSPSGPGGYTF.

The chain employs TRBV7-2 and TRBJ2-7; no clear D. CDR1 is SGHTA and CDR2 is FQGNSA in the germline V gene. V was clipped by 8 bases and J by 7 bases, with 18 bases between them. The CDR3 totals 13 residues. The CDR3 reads CASGGRNLGEQYF. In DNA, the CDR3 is TGTGCCAGCGGCGGACGAAATTTGGGAGAGCAGTACTTC.

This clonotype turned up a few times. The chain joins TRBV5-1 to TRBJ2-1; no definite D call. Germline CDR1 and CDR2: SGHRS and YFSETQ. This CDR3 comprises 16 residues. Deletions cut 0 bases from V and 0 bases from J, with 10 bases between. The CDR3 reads CASSLESASSYNEQFF. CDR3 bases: TGCGCCAGCAGCTTGGAGTCCGCTAGCTCCTACAATGAGCAGTTCTTC.

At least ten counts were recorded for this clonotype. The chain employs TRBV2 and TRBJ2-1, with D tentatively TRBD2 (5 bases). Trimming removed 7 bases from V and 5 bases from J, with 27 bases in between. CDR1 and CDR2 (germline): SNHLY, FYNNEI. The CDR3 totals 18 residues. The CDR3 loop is CASTLDIPGSSPHNEQFF. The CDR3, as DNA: TGTGCCAGCACTCTCGACATACCCGGGTCTAGCCCCCACAATGAGCAGTTCTTC.

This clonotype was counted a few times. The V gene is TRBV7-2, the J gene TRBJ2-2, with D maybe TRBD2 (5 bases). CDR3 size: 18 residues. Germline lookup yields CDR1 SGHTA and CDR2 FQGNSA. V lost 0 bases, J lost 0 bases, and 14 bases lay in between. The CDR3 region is CASSLAGSRRANTGELFF. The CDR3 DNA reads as TGTGCCAGCAGCTTAGCGGGGAGCAGACGTGCGAACACCGGGGAGCTGTTTTTT. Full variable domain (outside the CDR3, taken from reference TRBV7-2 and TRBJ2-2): GAGVSQSPSNKVTEKGKDVELRCDPISGHTALYWYRQSLGQGLEFLIYFQGNSAPDKSGLPSDRFSAERTGGSVSTLTIQRTQQEDSAVYLCASSLAGSRRANTGELFFGEGSRLTVL.

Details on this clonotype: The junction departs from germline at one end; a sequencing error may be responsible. The CDR3 DNA reads TGTGCCAGCACCCCCCTGCGACTTTCTGGAAACGCCATATATTTT. Its protein is CASTPLRLSGNAIYF. This chain connects TRBV28 to TRBJ1-3; D is undetermined. The germline V gene encodes CDR1 MDHEN and CDR2 SYDVKM. This CDR3 contains 15 residues.